The 9 T cell receptor beta chains in this list originate from one sample, sequenced in a study of cytomegalovirus exposure and HLA in healthy donors (dated by TCRdb to 2015 to 2018). The library was prepared using the immunoSEQ multiplex PCR assay. For the multiplex PCR, a mixture combining 60 forward primers for TCR Vbeta segments and 13 reverse primers for TCR Jbeta segments was used. The immuneACCESS repertoire file appears here via TCRdb, limited to in-frame rearrangements. These files lack a portion of the clones; in checked studies, under half of the deficit traces to unresolved V genes, and the cause of the others is not known. The sample's table covers some 150,000 clones. 2% to 2.5% of the sample goes to the ten largest clones. The sample taken for sequencing was PBMCs. The receptors derive from a woman aged 18-30 years in good health and CMV-seronegative.

V usage is TRBV15 and J usage is TRBJ2-1; TRBD2 aligns across 8 bases. The V and J ends lost 5 bases and 4 bases, in that order; junction bases with no gene match: 4. This CDR3 spans 14 amino acids. Germline V CDR1 and CDR2: LNHNV, YYDKDF (reference sequence). The CDR3 reads CATSGSGSYNEQFF. The DNA of the CDR3 is TGTGCCACCAGCGGGAGCGGGAGTTACAATGAGCAGTTCTTC.

V is TRBV5-1 and J is TRBJ2-7; 7 bases line up with TRBD2. Trimming took 1 base from V and 3 from J; bases not matched to a gene: 4. In germline, CDR1 is SGHRS, CDR2 YFSETQ. CDR3 length: 14 residues. This CDR3 is CASSLFGGGYEQYV. The CDR3 DNA sequence: TGCGCCAGCAGCTTGTTCGGCGGGGGCTACGAGCAGTACGTC.

V gene TRBV6-1 combines with J gene TRBJ1-1; D is undetermined. CDR3 length equals 13 residues. V dropped 5 bases and J dropped 3 bases, with 10 bases sitting between them. CDR1 is MNHNS and CDR2 is SASEGT in the germline V gene. CDR3 nucleotides: TGTGCCAGCAGTATTCAGTTTTACACTGAAGCTTTCTTT. It yields the protein CASSIQFYTEAFF.

The chain is built from TRBV6-1 and TRBJ1-3, with D hard to call. V dropped 2 bases and J dropped 4 bases, with 15 bases sitting between them. The CDR3 length is 16 residues. Germline-derived CDR1 and CDR2 are MNHNS and SASEGT. CDR3 in amino acids: CASSELSPPIGNTIYF. CDR3 DNA sequence: TGTGCCAGCAGTGAACTTTCCCCACCTATAGGAAACACCATATATTTT.

The chain is built from TRBV12-5 and TRBJ1-1, with D uncertain. The V gene's germline CDR1 is LGHNT and CDR2 FRNRAP. CDR3 length: 13 residues. V lost 6 bases and J lost 4, with 12 bases in between. The CDR3 spells CASGARAGTEAFF. CDR3 in DNA: TGTGCTAGTGGGGCCAGAGCGGGCACTGAAGCTTTCTTT.

This sequence joins TRBV27 and TRBJ2-2, with 11 bases fitting TRBD1. The germline V gene encodes CDR1 MNHEY and CDR2 SMNVEV (reference sequence). V lost 7 bases and J lost 3; bases outside the gene matches: 7. The CDR3 length is 16 residues. CDR3 DNA sequence: TGTGCCAGCAAGAGGACAGGGGGCGCTTACACCGGGGAGCTGTTTTTT. This gives the protein CASKRTGGAYTGELFF.

V usage is TRBV25-1 and J usage is TRBJ1-5; D is ambiguous. The CDR3 has 12 amino acids. V lost 6 bases and J 7 bases, leaving 10 bases between the germline ends. Germline V gene lookup returns CDR1 MGHDK and CDR2 SYGVNS. CDR3 loop: CASREGTQPQHF. The CDR3, as DNA: TGTGCCAGCAGAGAGGGAACCCAGCCCCAGCATTTT. The complete variable domain, with remaining parts taken from reference TRBV25-1 and TRBJ1-5, reads EADIYQTPRYLVIGTGKKITLECSQTMGHDKMYWYQQDPGMELHLIHYSYGVNSTEKGDLSSESTVSRIRTEHFPLTLESARPSHTSQYLCASREGTQPQHFGDGTRLSIL.

The chain uses TRBV28 and TRBJ2-3, with 14 positions matching TRBD2. V lost 2 bases, J lost 6 bases, and 16 bases stayed unmatched. In germline, CDR1 is MDHEN, CDR2 SYDVKM. The CDR3 covers 20 residues. The CDR3: CASSLPSGLAGEVIRDTQYF. In nucleotides, the CDR3 is TGTGCCAGCAGTTTACCGTCGGGACTAGCGGGAGAAGTCATTCGGGATACGCAGTATTTT.

The chain couples TRBV15 to TRBJ2-2, with 8 bases matching TRBD2. Losses at the gene ends were 0 bases for V and 6 bases for J; bases not matched to a gene: 9. CDR1 is LNHNV and CDR2 is YYDKDF in the germline V gene (reference sequence). There are 17 residues in the CDR3. The CDR3 coding sequence is TGTGCCACCAGCAGAGATCCCAACGGGAGGGCCGCCGGGGAGCTGTTTTTT. This codes for CATSRDPNGRAAGELFF.